What follows is one T cell receptor (beta chain) and its context. The record originates from a study of blood T cell repertoires in COVID-19. Method: immunoSEQ multiplex PCR; TCRdb's copy keeps in-frame clones and lacks some. The sample includes 63,000 or so clones, 86% of them seen just once. Germline V CDR1 and CDR2: SGHAT, FQNNGV. This CDR3 is 15 amino acids long. Deletions cut 6 bases from V and 1 base from J, with 15 bases between. The chain links TRBV11-2 to TRBJ1-1, with TRBD1 as a possible D gene (5 bases). The clonotype was recovered from a man in his 70s with active COVID-19. The specimen sequenced was peripheral blood. The CDR3 protein is CASRPIGGANTEAFF. DNA of the CDR3: TGTGCCAGCAGACCCATCGGAGGGGCGAACACTGAAGCTTTCTTT. Variable domain in full (rest from reference TRBV11-2 and TRBJ1-1): EAGVAQSPRYKIIEKRQSVAFWCNPISGHATLYWYQQILGQGPKLLIQFQNNGVVDDSQLPKDRFSAERLKGVDSTLKIQPAKLEDSAVYLCASRPIGGANTEAFFGQGTRLTVV.